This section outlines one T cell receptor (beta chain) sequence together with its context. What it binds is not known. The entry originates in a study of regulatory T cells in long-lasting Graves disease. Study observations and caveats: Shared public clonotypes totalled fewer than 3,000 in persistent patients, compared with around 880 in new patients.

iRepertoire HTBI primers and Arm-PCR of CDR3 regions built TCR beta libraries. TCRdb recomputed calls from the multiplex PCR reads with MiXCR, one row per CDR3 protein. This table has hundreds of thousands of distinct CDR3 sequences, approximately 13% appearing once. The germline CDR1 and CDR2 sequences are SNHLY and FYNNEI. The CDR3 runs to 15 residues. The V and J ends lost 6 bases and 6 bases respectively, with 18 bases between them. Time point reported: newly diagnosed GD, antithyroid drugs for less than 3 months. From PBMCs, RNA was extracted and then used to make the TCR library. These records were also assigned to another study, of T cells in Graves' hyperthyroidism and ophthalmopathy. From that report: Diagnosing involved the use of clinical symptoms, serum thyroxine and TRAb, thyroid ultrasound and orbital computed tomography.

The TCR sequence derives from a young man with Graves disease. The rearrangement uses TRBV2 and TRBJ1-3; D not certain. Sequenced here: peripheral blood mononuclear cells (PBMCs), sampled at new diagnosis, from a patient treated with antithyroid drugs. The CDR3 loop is CASSPRGRSINTIYF. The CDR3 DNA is TGTGCCAGCAGCCCCCGCGGGCGCTCAATAAACACCATATATTTT.